Presented here are 29 T cell receptor beta chains from one specimen sequenced in a study of high-grade serous ovarian cancer treatment subgroups. Tumor samples were obtained before definitive surgery or chemotherapy. Assay: immunoSEQ multiplex PCR; the TCRdb copy retains only in-frame clones and omits some. The profile shows several thousand clones, about 70% of them singletons. Sequencing input: tumor tissue. All receptors come from a human patient with high-grade serous ovarian cancer.

This sequence joins TRBV4-1 and TRBJ1-3; tentatively, D is TRBD1 (5 bases). V lost 1 base and J 4 bases, leaving 20 bases between the germline ends. The CDR3 is 18 amino acids. Per germline, CDR1 MGHRA and CDR2 YSYEKL. The CDR3 DNA follows: TGCGCCAGCAGCCAAGTTTTGGAGGGGCTAGAGCGGGGAAACACCATATATTTT. It codes for CASSQVLEGLERGNTIYF.

On this clone: Compared with germline, one end of the junction differs, possibly owing to a read error. This rearrangement joins TRBV10-3 to TRBJ2-7; 10 bases are shared with TRBD1. From germline, CDR1 is ENHRY and CDR2 SYGVKD. This CDR3 region has 14 residues. CDR3 nucleotides: TGTGCCAGCAGTCTAAGGGACAGGGGCTACGAGCAGTACTTC. This codes for CASSLRDRGYEQYF.

The rearrangement uses TRBV7-2 and TRBJ2-5, with D maybe TRBD1 (6 bases). CDR1 is SGHTA, CDR2 FQGNSA, per germline. The CDR3 is 15 residues long. The V end was cut by 3 bases, the J end by 4 bases, with 15 bases between. CDR3 amino acids: CASSLQGTNPETQYF. The CDR3 bases are TGTGCCAGCAGCTTGCAGGGGACAAATCCAGAGACCCAGTACTTC.

This clone was picked up a small number of times. The junction departs from the called germline gene at one end, perhaps through a read error. V is TRBV19 and J is TRBJ1-2; 8 positions agree with TRBD1. Germline V lookup: CDR1 LNHDA, CDR2 SQIVND (reference sequence). CDR3 length: 15 residues. The DNA for the CDR3 is TGTGCCAACACCGGGGCGGACCAAGGACAGGGCAGAGGACGCTTC. Its translation: CANTGADQGQGRGRF.

CDR3 loop: CASSLTLDVAKNIQYF. CDR3 in DNA: TGTGCCAGCAGCTTAACACTAGATGTAGCCAAAAACATTCAGTACTTC. The rearrangement joins TRBV5-5 to TRBJ2-4; weak D call: TRBD2 (5 bases). Looked up from germline, CDR1 is SGHKS and CDR2 is YYEKEE (reference sequence). The CDR3 extends over 16 amino acids. V dropped 2 bases and J dropped 0 bases, with 12 bases sitting between them.

This clone counts as medium-sized. The rearrangement links TRBV5-4 to TRBJ2-3, with no clear D. The CDR3 has 12 amino acids. The germline CDR1 and CDR2 sequences are SGHNT and YYREEE (reference sequence). V lost 2 bases, J lost 4 bases, and 5 bases lay in between. CDR3 in DNA: TGTGCCAGCAGCTTAACCGCAGATACGCAGTATTTT. Protein: CASSLTADTQYF. Variable domain in full (rest from reference TRBV5-4 and TRBJ2-3): ETGVTQSPTHLIKTRGQQVTLRCSSQSGHNTVSWYQQALGQGPQFIFQYYREEENGRGNFPPRFSGLQFPNYSSELNVNALELDDSALYLCASSLTADTQYFGPGTRLTVL.

J is TRBJ1-2 and V is TRBV9, with 7 bases identical to TRBD1. V lost 5 bases and J lost 4; bases outside the gene matches: 5. Germline loops: CDR1 SGDLS, CDR2 YYNGEE. The CDR3 consists of 13 residues. In DNA form, the CDR3 reads TGTGCCAGCAGATCGGGACAGCCCTATGGCTACACCTTC. It is translated as CASRSGQPYGYTF.

V and J are TRBV5-1 and TRBJ1-2; 7 bases match TRBD1. The germline CDR1 and CDR2 sequences are SGHRS and YFSETQ. The ends lost 0 bases at V and 5 bases at J; junction bases unmatched: 7. The CDR3 runs 15 residues. The chain's CDR3 is CASSLAGTVLYGYTF. The CDR3 DNA reads as TGCGCCAGCAGCTTGGCCGGGACAGTCCTTTATGGCTACACCTTC.

This clone was found a few times. The chain has TRBV28 and TRBJ1-2; the match to TRBD1 covers 9 bases. With 10 bases clipped from V and 5 bases from J, the junction kept 8 bases outside the gene matches. Germline CDR1 and CDR2: MDHEN and SYDVKM. CDR3 length equals 13 residues. The CDR3 sequence is CATEEGTGYGYTF. The CDR3 coding sequence is TGTGCCACCGAAGAGGGGACAGGGTATGGCTACACCTTC.

V gene TRBV7-2 combines with J gene TRBJ2-7; 10 bases fit TRBD2. The germline V gene has CDR1 SGHTA and CDR2 FQGNSA. The CDR3 totals 15 residues. The J segment lost 3 bases and the V segment lost 7 bases, leaving 9 bases of the junction unmatched. Here the CDR3 DNA reads TGTGCCAGCAACCTAGCCGGGACTAGCGTCTACGAGCAGTACTTC. It is translated as CASNLAGTSVYEQYF.

This clone has just a few counts. This chain joins TRBV6-5 and TRBJ2-2; no clear D. The V gene's germline CDR1 is MNHEY and CDR2 SVGAGI. The length of the CDR3 is 15 residues. V lost 5 bases and J 7 bases, leaving 17 bases between the germline ends. In DNA form, the CDR3 reads TGTGCCAGCAGTCGGCCGGGCTCCCGCTTCGGGGAGCTGTTTTTT. Translating it yields CASSRPGSRFGELFF.

This clone is classed as medium-sized (0.01 to 0.1%). The V gene is TRBV27, the J gene TRBJ2-2; D call uncertain. CDR3 length: 17 residues. The germline CDR1 and CDR2 sequences are MNHEY and SMNVEV (reference sequence). Trimming left V 6 bases short and J 3 bases short, with 20 bases between. For the CDR3, the DNA is TGTGCCAGCAGATCCTCGACGGCTGGCGCGTACACCGGGGAGCTGTTTTTT. This codes for CASRSSTAGAYTGELFF.

The J gene is TRBJ1-6, the V gene TRBV18; 7 bases line up with TRBD1. V gave up 3 bases and J gave up 5 bases; unmatched junction bases: 4. Per germline, CDR1 KGHSH and CDR2 LQKENI. This CDR3 spans 15 amino acids. CDR3 in amino acids: CASSPRDSNNSPLHF. The CDR3, as DNA: TGTGCCAGCTCACCCCGGGACAGCAATAATTCACCCCTCCACTTT.

The J gene is TRBJ1-2, the V gene TRBV6-1; 10 bases line up with TRBD1. The CDR3 runs to 15 residues. V lost 6 bases and J lost 9; bases outside the gene matches: 13. The V gene's germline CDR1 is MNHNS and CDR2 SASEGT. CDR3: CASRDLGQGSFRYTF. As DNA, the CDR3 is TGTGCCAGCAGGGATTTGGGACAGGGGTCTTTTCGCTACACCTTC.

The chain is built from TRBV9 and TRBJ2-1, with 7 bases matching TRBD1. The V gene end was trimmed by 3 bases and the J gene end by 9 bases; junction bases not matched to a gene: 9. Germline-derived CDR1 and CDR2 are SGDLS and YYNGEE. This CDR3 contains 14 residues. CDR3 DNA: TGTGCCAGCAGCGGGCCGGGACAGATTAGTGAGCAGTTCTTC. Its protein is CASSGPGQISEQFF.

The genes are TRBV7-2 and TRBJ2-2; 10 bases match TRBD2. The CDR3 sequence is 17 residues long. V lost 5 bases to trimming and J lost 8 bases; unmatched junction nucleotides: 14. Germline assignment: CDR1 SGHTA and CDR2 FQGNSA. The CDR3 DNA reads TGTGCCAGCAGCCCAGCCGGGACTAGCGCTGTCGGAGGGGAGCTGTTTTTT. Translated: CASSPAGTSAVGGELFF.

The V and J genes are TRBV7-2 and TRBJ2-2; D is ambiguous. Deletions cut 2 bases from V and 8 bases from J, with 12 bases between. CDR1 and CDR2 (germline): SGHTA, FQGNSA. CDR3 length equals 14 residues. The CDR3 nucleotides read TGTGCCAGCAGCTTAACGGCCGCACCGGGGGAGCTGTTTTTT. This encodes CASSLTAAPGELFF.

The rearrangement joins TRBV5-4 to TRBJ2-2; D gene uncertain. Deletions cut 1 base from V and 2 bases from J, with 6 bases between. This CDR3 spans 14 amino acids. CDR1 and CDR2 from the germline V gene are SGHNT and YYREEE (reference sequence). In nucleotides, the CDR3 is TGTGCCAGCAGCTTGAGAGGTAACACCGGGGAGCTGTTTTTT. Residues: CASSLRGNTGELFF.

Only one count was recorded for this clone. V is TRBV4-3 and J is TRBJ1-6; no definite D call. CDR1 LGHNA and CDR2 YSLEER come from the germline V gene. V was cut by 2 bases and J by 5 bases, with 13 bases left in between. There are 16 residues in the CDR3. In DNA form, the CDR3 reads TGCGCCAGCAGCCAAAATAAAAGGGCAGATAATTCACCCCTCCACTTT. Translation: CASSQNKRADNSPLHF.

The chain uses TRBV11-2 and TRBJ2-3; D is possibly TRBD1 or TRBD2 (5 bases each). Germline assignment: CDR1 SGHAT and CDR2 FQNNGV. The CDR3 length is 14 residues. V dropped 5 bases and J dropped 6 bases, with 15 bases sitting between them. CDR3 DNA sequence: TGTGCCAGCAGCCCCCAGGGTAGAGGGGATACGCAGTATTTT. Translation gives CASSPQGRGDTQYF.

This clone was found a few times. This chain uses TRBV4-3 with TRBJ1-1; a weak D match, TRBD1 (6 bases). Trimming took 3 bases from V and 4 from J, leaving 15 bases between them. The CDR3 totals 15 residues. In germline, CDR1 is LGHNA, CDR2 YSLEER. CDR3 nucleotide sequence: TGCGCCAGCAGCCAGAGGTTGAGGGGGAGCACTGAAGCTTTCTTT. Translation gives CASSQRLRGSTEAFF.

This clone was detected a few times. The chain links TRBV5-8 to TRBJ1-5; D is unclear. This CDR3 is 15 amino acids long. Germline assignment: CDR1 SGHTS and CDR2 YDEGEE. V lost 0 bases to trimming and J lost 3 bases, with 10 bases between them. DNA of the CDR3: TGTGCCAGCAGCTTGGGACGTCTCCTCAATCAGCCCCAGCATTTT. Translating gives CASSLGRLLNQPQHF.

The rearrangement uses TRBV5-1 and TRBJ2-1; 9 nucleotides agree with TRBD1. Germline V gene sequence: CDR1 SGHRS, CDR2 YFSETQ. This CDR3 is 15 amino acids long. The V segment lost 4 bases and the J segment 3 bases; nucleotides outside the gene matches: 5. The CDR3 protein is CASSQGTGIYNEQFF. The CDR3 DNA follows: TGCGCCAGCAGCCAGGGGACAGGGATCTACAATGAGCAGTTCTTC. Together with reference TRBV5-1 and TRBJ2-1, the CDR3 gives the full variable domain: KAGVTQTPRYLIKTRGQQVTLSCSPISGHRSVSWYQQTPGQGLQFLFEYFSETQRNKGNFPGRFSGRQFSNSRSEMNVSTLELGDSALYLCASSQGTGIYNEQFFGPGTRLTVL.

The table lists this clone with a few counts. This chain joins TRBV29-1 and TRBJ1-1; the D gene is possibly TRBD1 (5 bases). The V gene's germline CDR1 is SQVTM and CDR2 ANQGSEA. Deletions cut 7 bases from V and 4 bases from J, with 16 bases between. This CDR3 has 13 amino acids. CDR3 residues: CSAKGREGTEAFF. The DNA for the CDR3 is TGCAGCGCGAAGGGGAGGGAAGGCACTGAAGCTTTCTTT. Based on the CDR3 plus reference TRBV29-1 and TRBJ1-1, the full variable domain is SAVISQKPSRDICQRGTSLTIQCQVDSQVTMMFWYRQQPGQSLTLIATANQGSEATYESGFVIDKFPISRPNLTFSTLTVSNMSPEDSSIYLCSAKGREGTEAFFGQGTRLTVV.

The chain uses TRBV25-1 and TRBJ1-2; TRBD1 matches at 7 bases. The CDR3 covers 13 residues. CDR1 is MGHDK and CDR2 is SYGVNS in the germline V gene. Germline trimming cut 3 bases from V and 6 bases from J; bases unmatched to any gene: 4. CDR3 sequence reads: CASSETGLDGYTF. The CDR3 DNA is TGTGCCAGCAGTGAGACAGGGTTGGATGGCTACACCTTC.

Sample share makes this clone large (0.1 to 1%). The V and J genes are TRBV9 and TRBJ2-5; a weak D match, TRBD1 (6 bases). The CDR3 extends over 13 amino acids. From germline, CDR1 is SGDLS and CDR2 YYNGEE. The ends were cut back, 0 bases at V and 9 bases at J, with 12 bases in the middle. Written as DNA, the CDR3 is TGTGCCAGCAGCGTAGGGCAAGAGGGGGCCCAGTACTTC. It is translated as CASSVGQEGAQYF.

This chain connects TRBV7-9 to TRBJ1-5; 7 bases align to TRBD1. The CDR3 spans 12 residues. V shed 5 bases, J shed 6 bases, and the junction held 1 base outside the gene matches. CDR1 is SEHNR, CDR2 FQNEAQ, per germline (reference sequence). DNA of the CDR3: TGTGCCAGCAGCCCAGGGGGTCAGCCCCAGCATTTT. It encodes CASSPGGQPQHF.

This clone has a single count. V and J are TRBV5-5 and TRBJ2-2; 14 bases are a match to TRBD2. V lost 4 bases and J lost 1; bases outside the gene matches: 9. The CDR3 contains 19 residues. Germline CDR1 reads SGHKS; CDR2 reads YYEKEE (reference sequence). This chain's CDR3 is CASSIRGLAGGLNTGELFF. As DNA, the CDR3 is TGTGCCAGCAGCATCCGCGGACTAGCGGGGGGCTTGAACACCGGGGAGCTGTTTTTT.

In its sample, this clone is medium-sized. Other nucleotide sequences from this sample produce the same CDR3. V gene TRBV5-4 combines with J gene TRBJ2-5; TRBD1 or TRBD2 may be the D gene (6 bases each). In germline, CDR1 is SGHNT, CDR2 YYREEE (reference sequence). This CDR3 is built from 14 residues. Between the trimmed V and J ends, which lost 4 bases and 7 bases, there was a span of 17 bases. The CDR3 here is CASSPPGGDGTQYF. Written as DNA, the CDR3 is TGTGCCAGCAGCCCCCCCGGGGGCGACGGGACCCAGTACTTC. Looking up the rest from reference TRBV5-4 and TRBJ2-5 gives the full variable domain: ETGVTQSPTHLIKTRGQQVTLRCSSQSGHNTVSWYQQALGQGPQFIFQYYREEENGRGNFPPRFSGLQFPNYSSELNVNALELDDSALYLCASSPPGGDGTQYFGPGTRLLVL.